This record concerns one T cell receptor (beta chain) sequence. This sample was taken from a study of blood T cell repertoires in COVID-19. Overall study: In each case, the material was cDNA or gDNA derived from T cells, B-cell-depleted T cells, or PBMCs.

Assay used: immunoSEQ multiplex PCR; TCRdb lists only in-frame clones, some missing. The table includes roughly 70,000 clones, roughly three quarters detected once. The CDR3 is 14 amino acids. CDR1 and CDR2 from the germline V gene are SGDLS and YYNGEE. With 0 bases removed from V and 0 bases from J, the gap between germline ends came to 6 bases. The gene calls are TRBV9 and TRBJ1-1; tentatively, D is TRBD1 (5 bases). Input material: peripheral blood. The clonotype was recovered from a man between 65 and 85 years old with COVID-19, enrolled during active disease. The CDR3 is CASSVEGMNTEAFF. CDR3 sequence (DNA): TGTGCCAGCAGCGTAGAGGGGATGAACACTGAAGCTTTCTTT.